These 13 T cell receptor beta chains were sequenced from one sample in a study of metastatic and nonmetastatic thyroid tumors. Patients had received no treatment of any kind before thyroid surgery. TCRdb re-analyzed the PCR reads through MiXCR. This table holds some 25,000 clones, about 21% found once. The sample taken for sequencing was blood. The receptors derive from a male donor with papillary thyroid cancer or a benign thyroid nodule (not recorded which). Some clones in this sample may be carry-over from other donors' samples.

Ten or more counts support this clone. The identical CDR3 is also encoded by other nucleotide sequences in the sample. The genes are TRBV12-3 or TRBV12-4 and TRBJ2-5, with D possibly being TRBD2 (5 bases). The CDR3 is 15 amino acids. V lost 2 bases and J lost 5, with 15 bases in between. CDR3: CASSLKIGGRETQYF. The CDR3 nucleotides read TGTGCCAGCAGTTTAAAGATCGGAGGCAGGGAGACCCAGTACTTC.

This chain uses TRBV5-1 with TRBJ1-2; D may be TRBD1 (6 bases). CDR3 length: 15 residues. CDR1 SGHRS and CDR2 YFSETQ come from the germline V gene. With 0 bases removed from V and 0 bases from J, the gap between germline ends came to 9 bases. This CDR3 is CASSLVGQPNYGYTF. The CDR3 region has the DNA TGCGCCAGCAGCTTGGTAGGACAGCCTAACTATGGCTACACCTTC. The complete variable domain, with remaining parts taken from reference TRBV5-1 and TRBJ1-2, reads KAGVTQTPRYLIKTRGQQVTLSCSPISGHRSVSWYQQTPGQGLQFLFEYFSETQRNKGNFPGRFSGRQFSNSRSEMNVSTLELGDSALYLCASSLVGQPNYGYTFGSGTRLTVV.

The chain recombines TRBV27 with TRBJ2-7; D remains unclear. V shed 2 bases and J shed 3 bases, with 8 bases lying between them. The CDR3 is made up of 13 amino acids. Germline V gives CDR1 MNHEY, CDR2 SMNVEV (reference sequence). CDR3 nucleotide sequence: TGTGCCAGCAGTTTAGGGTTTGGCTACGAGCAGTACTTC. This translates into CASSLGFGYEQYF.

V is TRBV20-1 and J is TRBJ2-1, with 8 bases aligning to TRBD2. CDR3 length equals 18 residues. Trimming removed 6 bases from V and 0 bases from J; junction bases left unmatched: 16. Germline V gene lookup returns CDR1 DFQATT and CDR2 SNEGSKA (reference sequence). The CDR3 DNA is TGCAGTGCCGAGCGGACTAGCTGGACCATAATCTCCTACAATGAGCAGTTCTTC. This gives the protein CSAERTSWTIISYNEQFF.

This clone was found a few times. V usage is TRBV24-1 and J usage is TRBJ2-5; the match to TRBD2 covers 10 bases. Germline values: CDR1 KGHDR, CDR2 SFDVKD. This CDR3 is 15 amino acids long. The J segment lost 4 bases and the V segment lost 4 bases, leaving 5 bases of the junction unmatched. CDR3 protein: CATSEHSGGVETQYF. Here the CDR3 DNA reads TGTGCCACCAGTGAACACAGCGGGGGGGTAGAGACCCAGTACTTC.

The V and J genes are TRBV24-1 and TRBJ2-1; 9 nucleotides line up with TRBD2. V dropped 4 bases and J dropped 9; count of bases not matched to a gene: 12. The CDR3 has 16 amino acids. The V gene's germline CDR1 is KGHDR and CDR2 SFDVKD. The CDR3 nucleotides are TGTGCCACCAGTGACTTGGTAGCGGGAGTTAATGGTGAGCAGTTCTTC. This gives the protein CATSDLVAGVNGEQFF.

The sample holds a few counts of this clone. Germline and junction disagree at one end, which may indicate a read error. The rearrangement joins TRBV2 to TRBJ1-6; unclear D gene. Germline-derived CDR1 and CDR2 are SNHLY and FYNNEI. The CDR3 runs 12 residues. CDR3 DNA sequence: TGTGCCAGCAGTGTGAGGGATTCACCCCCCCACTTT. Its translation: CASSVRDSPPHF.

About this clone itself: A junction end diverges from the germline sequence, so it may reflect a read error. This chain links TRBV6-2 or TRBV6-3 with TRBJ2-6; D uncertain. Germline CDR1 reads MNHEY; CDR2 reads SVGEGT. CDR3 length: 19 residues. The CDR3 here is CASSWGMWPLNSWANVLTF. The CDR3 bases are TGTGCCAGCAGTTGGGGAATGTGGCCATTGAACTCTTGGGCCAACGTCCTGACTTTC.

This clone was seen repeatedly, ten times or more. The rearrangement uses TRBV18 and TRBJ1-5, with 12 bases lining up with TRBD1. V shed 4 bases and J 4 bases; nucleotides not matched to a gene: 5. Germline V lookup: CDR1 KGHSH, CDR2 LQKENI. This CDR3 comprises 16 residues. Here the CDR3 reads CASSLGTGGLNQPQHF. CDR3 bases: TGTGCCAGCTCACTTGGGACAGGGGGCTTGAATCAGCCCCAGCATTTT.

This clone was recorded at least ten times. Other DNA sequences in the same sample also yield this CDR3. V usage is TRBV7-2 and J usage is TRBJ2-5; the D gene is possibly TRBD2 (6 bases). Germline V CDR1 and CDR2: SGHTA, FQGNSA. This CDR3 spans 15 amino acids. Trimming shortened V by 0 bases and J by 5 bases, and 13 bases separated the two germline ends. The CDR3: CASSLAPGTGETQYF. CDR3 sequence (DNA): TGTGCCAGCAGCTTAGCCCCGGGGACTGGGGAGACCCAGTACTTC. Drawing the rest from reference TRBV7-2 and TRBJ2-5, the complete variable domain is GAGVSQSPSNKVTEKGKDVELRCDPISGHTALYWYRQSLGQGLEFLIYFQGNSAPDKSGLPSDRFSAERTGGSVSTLTIQRTQQEDSAVYLCASSLAPGTGETQYFGPGTRLLVL.

In this sample, this clone turned up a few times. The chain couples TRBV19 to TRBJ2-7; TRBD1 matches at 7 bases. The CDR3 is 17 amino acids. The germline V gene has CDR1 LNHDA and CDR2 SQIVND (reference sequence). The V gene end was trimmed by 5 bases and the J gene end by 5 bases; junction bases not matched to a gene: 18. CDR3 protein: CASSPRWSGTETHEQYF. CDR3 sequence (DNA): TGTGCCAGTAGTCCCAGATGGTCCGGGACAGAGACCCACGAGCAGTACTTC.

The rearrangement uses TRBV20-1 and TRBJ2-7; 11 positions match TRBD1. The CDR3 is 14 residues long. After removal of 0 bases from V and 6 bases from J, the junction contained 4 bases not matched to a gene. Germline V CDR1 and CDR2: DFQATT, SNEGSKA (reference sequence). The CDR3, as DNA: TGCAGTGCTAGAGATTGGGGACAGGGGGGCGAGCAGTACTTC. This codes for CSARDWGQGGEQYF.

The V call is TRBV5-1, the J call TRBJ1-3, with a weak D call TRBD1 (5 bases). The V end was cut by 3 bases, the J end by 0 bases, with 10 bases between. CDR1 is SGHRS and CDR2 is YFSETQ in the germline V gene. The length of the CDR3 is 15 residues. CDR3 protein: CASSSTGNSGNTIYF. In nucleotides, the CDR3 is TGCGCCAGCAGCTCAACAGGCAACTCTGGAAACACCATATATTTT.